This T cell receptor (beta chain) was identified in a study of blood T cell repertoires in COVID-19. Study-level information: From T cells, B-cell-depleted T cells, or PBMCs came the material, which was cDNA or gDNA.

The sample holds a few counts of this clone. Per the study methods: The authors estimated nucleated cell counts from reference gene primer amplification. Clones were read by immunoSEQ multiplex PCR, and TCRdb kept only the in-frame ones, dropping some. V, J and clone size are taken as reported in that table, and D and trimming were inferred from the DNA itself. The sample records about 300,000 clones, around 86% being singletons. The germline gives CDR1 MNHNY, CDR2 SVGAGI (reference sequence). This CDR3 has 13 amino acids. V lost 2 bases and J 6 bases, leaving 7 bases between the germline ends. The sequenced sample consisted of peripheral blood. The rearrangement links TRBV6-6 to TRBJ2-2; no clear D gene. The source of this sequence is a human donor in a cohort sampled during active COVID-19. Written as DNA, the CDR3 is TGTGCCAGCAGTTACGTCCGGTCCGGGGAGCTGTTTTTT. Its translation: CASSYVRSGELFF.